This TCR beta chain is drawn from a study of OX40 agonist ivuxolimab in advanced cancers. Measured with immunoSEQ multiplex PCR; TCRdb has only the in-frame clones, and not every one. The sample has fewer than 70,000 clones, 75% to 90% seen once. The CDR3 is 14 amino acids. Germline V gene sequence: CDR1 MNHNS, CDR2 SASEGT. V was trimmed by 5 bases and J by 2 bases, leaving 13 bases between them. The receptor was isolated from an adult with an advanced solid tumor such as melanoma, head and neck, liver or kidney cancer. Material: CD4+ or CD8+ T cells sorted from blood, obtained in a trial of the OX40 agonist ivuxolimab. The chain carries TRBV6-1 and TRBJ2-7; D is possibly TRBD2 (7 bases). The chain's CDR3 is CASSSVGGAYEQYF. CDR3 nucleotide sequence: TGTGCCAGCAGTTCCGTAGGGGGGGCCTACGAGCAGTACTTC.